This TCR beta chain came from a study of T-cell reconstitution after alpha-beta-depleted transplantation in children. Points from the study as a whole: Expanded clones from the graft, numbering several hundred, reportedly supplied alpha-beta T cells about two months after transplant. At one year after transplant, newly produced T cells mostly accounted for T-cell counts and diversity.

The library targeted TCRbeta and was prepared with unique molecular identifiers. TCRdb re-called the PCR reads with MiXCR, one entry per CDR3 protein. The table records 200,000 to 300,000 distinct CDR3 sequences, roughly 24% of them present only once. This clonotype showed up many times. The antigen is undetermined. Germline V gene data show CDR1 as SGHRS and CDR2 as YFSETQ. There are 16 residues in the CDR3. The ends lost 1 base at V and 2 bases at J; junction bases unmatched: 4. The V call is TRBV5-1, the J call TRBJ2-1, with TRBD2 matching over 9 bases. The clonotype originates from a girl aged 2-15 years with Fanconi anemia, due to receive a stem cell transplant. The sequences come from PBMCs, collected before TCRalphabeta/CD19-depleted stem cell transplant. This chain's CDR3 is CASSLMAGGPYNEQFF. The CDR3 DNA reads as TGCGCCAGCAGCTTGATGGCGGGGGGGCCCTACAATGAGCAGTTCTTC.